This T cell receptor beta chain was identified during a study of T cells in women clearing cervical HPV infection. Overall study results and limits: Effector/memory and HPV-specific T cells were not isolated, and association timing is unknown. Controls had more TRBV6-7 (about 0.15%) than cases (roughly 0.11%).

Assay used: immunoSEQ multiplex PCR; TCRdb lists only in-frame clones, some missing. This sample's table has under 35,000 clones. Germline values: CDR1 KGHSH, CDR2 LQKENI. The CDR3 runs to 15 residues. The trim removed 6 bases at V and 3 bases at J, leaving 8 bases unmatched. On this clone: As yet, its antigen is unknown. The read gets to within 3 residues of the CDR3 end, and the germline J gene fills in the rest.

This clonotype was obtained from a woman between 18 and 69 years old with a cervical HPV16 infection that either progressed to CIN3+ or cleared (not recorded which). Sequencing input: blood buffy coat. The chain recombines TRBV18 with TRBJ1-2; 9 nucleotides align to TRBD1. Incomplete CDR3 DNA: TGTGCCAGCTCTCCCACAGGGGGCTCCGACTATGGC. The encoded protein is CASSPTGGSDYG. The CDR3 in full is CASSPTGGSDYGYTF.